The present entry profiles one T cell receptor beta chain with its context. As yet, its antigen is unknown. With 3 bases removed from V and 0 bases from J, the gap between germline ends came to 10 bases. Per the germline V gene, CDR1 is ENHRY and CDR2 is SYGVKD. The CDR3 extends over 15 amino acids. This entry comes from a study of cytomegalovirus exposure and HLA in healthy donors. Study background: Of all 360 or so donors who were genotyped, under 90% belonged to the Caucasian-associated ancestry cluster.

Donors in the study were healthy people who gave bone marrow. Researchers ran the PCR with 60 Vbeta and 13 Jbeta primers. Sequenced by immunoSEQ multiplex PCR; TCRdb stores in-frame clones only, minus some. The sample carries 110,000 to 150,000 clones, 74% recorded once. Study-wide results and caveats: What was likely a sequencing artifact was a cluster of highly shared sequence variants. Productive rates of about 87% or about 30% were seen for most TCR beta V segments in an earlier analysis.

Material: PBMCs. V is TRBV10-3 and J is TRBJ2-3; perhaps TRBD2 as D (5 bases). The source of this sequence is a man younger than 30 in good health and CMV-seropositive. The CDR3 DNA reads TGTGCCATCAGTGACGTGGGAGTCAGCACAGATACGCAGTATTTT. Its protein is CAISDVGVSTDTQYF.